The present entry profiles one T cell receptor (beta chain) with its context. Its antigen is not known. Trimming left V 8 bases short and J 1 base short, with 14 bases between. CDR1 is WNHNN, CDR2 SYGVQD, per germline (reference sequence). CDR3 length: 14 residues. This record comes from a study of cytomegalovirus exposure and HLA in healthy donors. Primers: 60 Vbeta forward and 13 Jbeta reverse. The repertoire was sequenced with immunoSEQ multiplex PCR; TCRdb's copy has only in-frame clones and lacks some. The repertoire holds approximately 170,000 clones, around 85% seen once, with 1% in the top ten. Notes on the study in general: Solely CMV serostatus was available to characterize immune exposure. In all likelihood, a cluster of highly shared sequence variants was a sequencing artifact.

The chain links TRBV10-1 to TRBJ1-1, with D maybe TRBD1 (5 bases). The clonotype originates from a boy aged 2 to 10 in good health and CMV-seronegative. The sample was PBMCs. In DNA form, the CDR3 reads TGCGCCAGCTCCGGGGGTTCAGGGAACACTGAAGCTTTCTTT. Translated, it gives CASSGGSGNTEAFF.